These 19 T cell receptor beta chains came from one sample sequenced in a study of tissue T cells after allogeneic stem cell transplantation. Sequencing used immunoSEQ multiplex PCR; TCRdb keeps in-frame clones, though not all of them. The table records around 28,000 clones, 65% to 90% of them present only once. Here the sequenced sample was blood, taken before transplantation. These receptors all come from a woman aged 18 to 55 who later had graft-versus-host disease after an allogeneic stem cell transplant.

The V and J genes are TRBV5-1 and TRBJ1-1; tentative D call: TRBD1 (5 bases). Germline CDR1 is SGHRS and CDR2 is YFSETQ. The ends were cut back, 4 bases at V and 0 bases at J, with 13 bases in the middle. This CDR3 is built from 15 residues. CDR3 residues: CASSGGGGMNTEAFF. CDR3 nucleotide sequence: TGCGCCAGCAGCGGGGGAGGAGGCATGAACACTGAAGCTTTCTTT.

The chain uses TRBV28 and TRBJ2-5, with 10 bases identical to TRBD1. Germline CDR1 and CDR2: MDHEN and SYDVKM. V gave up 7 bases and J gave up 4 bases; unmatched junction bases: 9. CDR3 length: 15 residues. CDR3 sequence (DNA): TGTGCCAGCAACCCGGGACAGGGGATGATAGAGACCCAGTACTTC. The encoded protein is CASNPGQGMIETQYF. The whole variable domain, filled in from reference TRBV28 and TRBJ2-5, reads DVKVTQSSRYLVKRTGEKVFLECVQDMDHENMFWYRQDPGLGLRLIYFSYDVKMKEKGDIPEGYSVSREKKERFSLILESASTNQTSMYLCASNPGQGMIETQYFGPGTRLLVL.

This chain's CDR3 is CAWSVPPHTEAFF. CDR3 DNA: TGTGCCTGGAGTGTACCCCCCCACACTGAAGCTTTCTTT. This chain joins TRBV30 and TRBJ1-1, with no clear D. Germline assignment: CDR1 GTSNPN and CDR2 SVGIG (reference sequence). V was pared by 0 bases and J by 3 bases, with 8 bases between. The CDR3 length is 13 residues. The full variable domain, its missing parts supplied by reference TRBV30 and TRBJ1-1, is SQTIHQWPATLVQPVGSPLSLECTVEGTSNPNLYWYRQAAGRGLQLLFYSVGIGQISSEVPQNLSASRPQDRQFILSSKKLLLSDSGFYLCAWSVPPHTEAFFGQGTRLTVV.

In this sample, this clone is medium-sized (0.01 to 0.1%). Other DNA sequences in the same sample also yield this CDR3. The rearrangement links TRBV19 to TRBJ1-1; possibly TRBD1 for D (6 bases). V was trimmed by 3 bases and J by 0 bases, leaving 11 bases between them. CDR3 length: 15 residues. Germline lookup yields CDR1 LNHDA and CDR2 SQIVND (reference sequence). CDR3 in DNA: TGTGCCAGTAGTATCGGGCAGGGGATGAACACTGAAGCTTTCTTT. This translates into CASSIGQGMNTEAFF.

The V and J genes are TRBV7-9 and TRBJ2-5; D perhaps matches TRBD1 (5 bases). CDR1 is SEHNR, CDR2 FQNEAQ, per germline (reference sequence). The CDR3 loop spans 13 amino acids. Trimming took 6 bases from V and 6 from J, leaving 14 bases between them. CDR3 in amino acids: CASRQIDSQTQYF. For the CDR3, the DNA is TGTGCCAGCAGACAAATCGACAGCCAGACCCAGTACTTC.

The genes are TRBV5-4 and TRBJ2-7; the D call may be TRBD1 or TRBD2 (5 bases each). CDR1 is SGHNT, CDR2 YYREEE, per germline (reference sequence). There are 16 residues in the CDR3. Trimming took 3 bases from V and 2 from J, leaving 18 bases between them. CDR3 bases: TGTGCCAGCAGCTGGGATCAGGGACCGCGCCCCTACGAGCAGTACTTC. Encoded protein: CASSWDQGPRPYEQYF.

The gene calls are TRBV6-2 or TRBV6-3 and TRBJ2-7; 7 bases align to TRBD1. In germline, CDR1 is MNHEY, CDR2 SVGEGT. The trim removed 2 bases at V and 4 bases at J, leaving 5 bases unmatched. The CDR3 runs 14 residues. The chain's CDR3 is CASSYKGAFYEQYF. The CDR3 DNA is TGTGCCAGCAGTTACAAGGGGGCTTTTTACGAGCAGTACTTC.

V gene TRBV9 combines with J gene TRBJ1-5; D is unresolved. From germline, CDR1 is SGDLS and CDR2 YYNGEE. The V end lost 1 base, the J end lost 2 bases, and 7 bases lay between the germline ends. The CDR3 has 14 amino acids. The CDR3 loop reads CASSVHGGNQPQHF. CDR3 coding DNA: TGTGCCAGCAGCGTACACGGTGGCAATCAGCCCCAGCATTTT.

This rearrangement joins TRBV7-9 to TRBJ2-1, with D possibly being TRBD2 (6 bases). CDR3 length: 13 amino acids. Trimming shortened V by 5 bases and J by 8 bases, and 13 bases separated the two germline ends. CDR1 SEHNR and CDR2 FQNEAQ come from the germline V gene (reference sequence). CDR3 in DNA: TGTGCCAGCAGCCCTTCGGGGGATGATGAGCAGTTCTTC. Translating gives CASSPSGDDEQFF.

The rearrangement links TRBV18 to TRBJ2-7; D is possibly TRBD1 or TRBD2 (5 bases each). Per the germline V gene, CDR1 is KGHSH and CDR2 is LQKENI. This CDR3 comprises 12 residues. The ends were cut back, 6 bases at V and 1 base at J, with 7 bases in the middle. The CDR3 nucleotides are TGTGCCAGCTCCTGGGGGTCCTACGAGCAGTACTTC. It codes for CASSWGSYEQYF.

The DNA of the CDR3 is TGTGCCTGGAGTGTATTAGCGCATTCCTACGAGCAGTACTTC. This sequence encodes CAWSVLAHSYEQYF. The chain employs TRBV30 and TRBJ2-7, with a possible D match to TRBD2 (5 bases). This CDR3 region has 14 residues. V lost 0 bases, J lost 1 base, and 10 bases lay in between. Germline values: CDR1 GTSNPN, CDR2 SVGIG (reference sequence). Drawing the rest from reference TRBV30 and TRBJ2-7, the complete variable domain is SQTIHQWPATLVQPVGSPLSLECTVEGTSNPNLYWYRQAAGRGLQLLFYSVGIGQISSEVPQNLSASRPQDRQFILSSKKLLLSDSGFYLCAWSVLAHSYEQYFGPGTRLTVT.

Only a few counts were recorded for this clone. The V gene is TRBV7-9, the J gene TRBJ1-5; no clear D. Trimming cost V 3 bases and J 4 bases, with 7 bases left between them. The CDR3 runs 13 residues. Germline loops: CDR1 SEHNR, CDR2 FQNEAQ (reference sequence). CDR3 amino acids: CASSFGKNQPQHF. The CDR3 bases are TGTGCCAGCAGCTTCGGGAAGAATCAGCCCCAGCATTTT.

The chain combines TRBV6-2 or TRBV6-3 with TRBJ2-7; 10 bases line up with TRBD1. The CDR3 loop spans 15 amino acids. Germline V gene data show CDR1 as MNHEY and CDR2 as SVGEGT. V lost 6 bases and J lost 2; bases outside the gene matches: 7. This chain's CDR3 is CASSPGTGDTYEQYF. In DNA, the CDR3 is TGTGCCAGCAGCCCCGGGACAGGGGACACCTACGAGCAGTACTTC.

This clone was seen a single time. The genes are TRBV9 and TRBJ1-1; no firm D call. Germline lookup yields CDR1 SGDLS and CDR2 YYNGEE. This CDR3 has 15 amino acids. V lost 0 bases and J 3 bases, leaving 12 bases between the germline ends. The CDR3 sequence: CASSVVRTMDTEAFF. DNA of the CDR3: TGTGCCAGCAGCGTAGTAAGGACCATGGACACTGAAGCTTTCTTT.

The rearrangement links TRBV5-1 to TRBJ2-1; 7 nucleotides match TRBD1. This CDR3 is built from 14 residues. V dropped 0 bases and J dropped 5; count of bases not matched to a gene: 2. Germline V gene lookup returns CDR1 SGHRS and CDR2 YFSETQ. CDR3 DNA: TGCGCCAGCAGCTTGGCGACAGGGAACAATGAGCAGTTCTTC. Its translation: CASSLATGNNEQFF. Drawing the rest from reference TRBV5-1 and TRBJ2-1, the complete variable domain is KAGVTQTPRYLIKTRGQQVTLSCSPISGHRSVSWYQQTPGQGLQFLFEYFSETQRNKGNFPGRFSGRQFSNSRSEMNVSTLELGDSALYLCASSLATGNNEQFFGPGTRLTVL.

The chain carries TRBV19 and TRBJ2-3, with TRBD2 as a possible D gene (5 bases). V was shortened by 3 bases and J by 4 bases, with 14 bases between the two germline ends. CDR3 length: 15 amino acids. Germline loops: CDR1 LNHDA, CDR2 SQIVND (reference sequence). The CDR3 DNA follows: TGTGCCAGTAGTATTCTCCTAGCTCGGGCAGATACGCAGTATTTT. Encoded protein: CASSILLARADTQYF.

This clone was counted a few times. The rearrangement joins TRBV15 to TRBJ2-7; 7 bases fit TRBD1. Germline values: CDR1 LNHNV, CDR2 YYDKDF (reference sequence). V lost 2 bases, J lost 4 bases, and 11 bases stayed unmatched. The CDR3 is made up of 16 amino acids. CDR3 sequence reads: CATSRPGTAQPYEQYF. DNA of the CDR3: TGTGCCACCAGCAGACCCGGGACAGCACAACCTTACGAGCAGTACTTC.

The chain combines TRBV28 with TRBJ2-2; 13 bases agree with TRBD2. This CDR3 spans 17 amino acids. Germline V gene sequence: CDR1 MDHEN, CDR2 SYDVKM. V lost 7 bases to trimming and J lost 4 bases; unmatched junction nucleotides: 9. The CDR3 region has the DNA TGTGCCAGCACCATCGGACTAGCGGGGGCTGCCACCGGGGAGCTGTTTTTT. Translated, it gives CASTIGLAGAATGELFF.

This chain links TRBV7-2 with TRBJ2-7; the D gene is possibly TRBD2 (7 bases). The CDR3 consists of 14 residues. Trimming shortened V by 6 bases and J by 3 bases, and 15 bases separated the two germline ends. From germline, CDR1 is SGHTA and CDR2 FQGNSA. This chain's CDR3 is CASRGGGSRYEQYF. DNA of the CDR3: TGTGCCAGCAGAGGGGGGGGTAGTCGCTACGAGCAGTACTTC.